This T cell receptor beta chain was recovered during a study of blood T cells in healthy people across ages. This clonotype has more than one count but fewer than ten. Its antigen is as yet unknown. The donors, healthy Caucasians from Russia, were aged roughly 6 to 90. With a J-beta primer mix and a sample-barcoded 5' primer, a second PCR ran about 7 to 11 cycles. MiXCR was run by TCRdb on the 5' RACE reads, yielding one entry per CDR3 protein. The sample lists 710,000 or so distinct CDR3 sequences, about 30% occurring once. Findings and limits, study-wide: Diversity figures based on one million T cells were deemed too low. Lack of knowledge of donor CMV status possibly confounded expanded clonotype changes.

Input material: blood. This receptor was obtained from a woman older than 75 in good health.

Here the CDR3 reads CASSFSPLHQAFF. The CDR3 region has the DNA TGTGCCAGCAGCTTCTCACCGTTGCACCAAGCTTTCTTT. The chain uses TRBV7-3 and TRBJ1-1; D unclear. V shed 3 bases and J shed 9 bases, with 14 bases lying between them. This CDR3 has 13 residues. Germline loops: CDR1 SGHTA, CDR2 FQGTGA.